A single sample is the source of the 5 T cell receptor beta chains below, sequenced in a study of CD8 T cells in ankylosing spondylitis. Broader study findings: Eight or nine highly homologous variants made up a TCR beta motif that seemed to typify ankylosing spondylitis blood.

No antigens are known for them. Each CDR3 protein gets one entry after TCRdb re-called the 5' RACE reads with MiXCR. The data hold about 480,000 distinct CDR3 sequences, with roughly 15% observed a single time. The sample comprised blood, either unsorted or a sorted T cell fraction (not recorded which). The source of these receptors is a male donor with ankylosing spondylitis.

The chain recombines TRBV7-9 with TRBJ1-2; D unresolved. V was clipped by 5 bases and J by 4 bases, with 14 bases between them. This CDR3 contains 14 residues. Germline CDR1 SEHNR, CDR2 FQNEAQ (reference sequence). The DNA for the CDR3 is TGTGCCAGCAGCGCCACCCCAGAAATCTATGGCTACACCTTC. Its translation is CASSATPEIYGYTF.

This clonotype was found many times. The V gene is TRBV6-5, the J gene TRBJ2-1; D not certain. Trimming stripped 2 bases from V and 7 bases from J, with 15 bases between. The CDR3 runs 15 residues. Germline values: CDR1 MNHEY, CDR2 SVGAGI. CDR3 bases: TGTGCCAGCAGTTACACTCCCCCTGAAATTAATGAGCAGTTCTTC. This encodes CASSYTPPEINEQFF.

This clonotype was recorded at least ten times. The rearrangement uses TRBV4-2 and TRBJ2-1; 12 bases agree with TRBD2. The V gene's germline CDR1 is LGHNA and CDR2 YNFKEQ. The CDR3 has 15 amino acids. V shed 4 bases and J 9 bases; nucleotides not matched to a gene: 7. In DNA form, the CDR3 reads TGTGCCAGCAGCCCGACTAGCGGGAGTCATACTGAGCAGTTCTTC. As protein: CASSPTSGSHTEQFF.

The chain has TRBV5-1 and TRBJ2-7; 11 bases map to TRBD2. The V gene end was trimmed by 2 bases and the J gene end by 4 bases; junction bases not matched to a gene: 5. Germline V CDR1 and CDR2: SGHRS, YFSETQ. The CDR3 runs 15 residues. The CDR3 DNA follows: TGCGCCAGCAGCTTTACTAGCGGGAGTATGTACGAGCAGTACTTC. Protein: CASSFTSGSMYEQYF.

This clonotype was seen a few times. The chain uses TRBV5-1 and TRBJ2-7; D possibly corresponds to TRBD2 (6 bases). The CDR3 consists of 13 residues. V was shortened by 1 base and J by 6 bases, with 11 bases between the two germline ends. Germline V gene lookup returns CDR1 SGHRS and CDR2 YFSETQ. CDR3 DNA sequence: TGCGCCAGCAGCTTGTCGGGGGAGCTCGAGCAGTACTTC. This translates into CASSLSGELEQYF.